Below, 32 T cell receptor beta chains from the same sample are listed, as sequenced in a study of T cell responses to AZD1222 COVID-19 vaccine. Clones were read by immunoSEQ multiplex PCR, and TCRdb kept only the in-frame ones, dropping some. The data hold fewer than 200,000 clones, with approximately 91% observed a single time. Source: peripheral blood, taken 28 days after the second AZD1222 dose. The receptor source for this set is an adult who received the AZD1222 COVID-19 vaccine.

The rearrangement uses TRBV3-1 (or the pseudogene TRBV3-2) and TRBJ1-1; 9 bases agree with TRBD1. V shed 6 bases, J shed 6 bases, and the junction held 8 bases outside the gene matches. Germline CDR1 reads LGHDT; CDR2 reads YNNKEL (reference sequence). The CDR3 contains 14 residues. The CDR3 coding sequence is TGTGCCAGCAGTCCCGACAGGGGGAAGGCTGAAGCTTTCTTT. It encodes CASSPDRGKAEAFF.

The gene calls are TRBV28 and TRBJ1-1, with D hard to call. CDR3 length: 14 residues. Trimming removed 7 bases from V and 0 bases from J, with 12 bases in between. Germline CDR1 and CDR2: MDHEN and SYDVKM. CDR3 in DNA: TGTGCCAGCACCTCGGACGGATTGAACACTGAAGCTTTCTTT. Protein product: CASTSDGLNTEAFF.

The rearrangement joins TRBV9 to TRBJ2-7; TRBD1 matches at 10 bases. V shed 1 base, J shed 6 bases, and the junction held 13 bases outside the gene matches. This CDR3 spans 17 amino acids. Per the germline V gene, CDR1 is SGDLS and CDR2 is YYNGEE. Here the CDR3 reads CASSVSFPGQGRSEQYF. CDR3 sequence (DNA): TGTGCCAGCAGCGTATCCTTTCCGGGACAGGGGAGGAGCGAGCAGTACTTC.

The V gene is TRBV7-8, the J gene TRBJ2-1, with D possibly TRBD1 on 6 matching bases. The CDR3 covers 15 residues. V dropped 5 bases and J dropped 7 bases, with 18 bases sitting between them. Germline assignment: CDR1 SGHVS and CDR2 FQNEAQ. CDR3 in DNA: TGTGCCAGCAGCGAGACGGGGACATCCTGGAATGAGCAGTTCTTC. Protein product: CASSETGTSWNEQFF.

The chain employs TRBV4-1 and TRBJ1-3; D is possibly TRBD1 (5 bases). Germline-derived CDR1 and CDR2 are MGHRA and YSYEKL. Between the trimmed V and J ends, which lost 0 bases and 0 bases, there was a span of 9 bases. This CDR3 has 16 residues. The CDR3 nucleotides read TGCGCCAGCAGCCAAGATGAGGGGAGCTCTGGAAACACCATATATTTT. Translating it yields CASSQDEGSSGNTIYF.

V gene TRBV3-1 (or the pseudogene TRBV3-2) combines with J gene TRBJ2-5; 7 bases are shared with TRBD1. There are 14 residues in the CDR3. The germline CDR1 and CDR2 sequences are LGHDT and YNNKEL (reference sequence). Trimming took 4 bases from V and 2 from J; bases not matched to a gene: 4. CDR3 bases: TGTGCCAGCAGCCCCGGGACAGTGCAAGAGACCCAGTACTTC. Translated: CASSPGTVQETQYF.

The genes are TRBV24-1 and TRBJ2-2, with TRBD1 matching 9 bases. The germline CDR1 and CDR2 sequences are KGHDR and SFDVKD. V dropped 12 bases and J dropped 3; count of bases not matched to a gene: 4. The CDR3 covers 13 residues. The CDR3 sequence is CASTGGDTGELFF. The CDR3 DNA is TGTGCCTCTACAGGGGGCGACACCGGGGAGCTGTTTTTT.

The chain joins TRBV11-3 to TRBJ1-4, with unresolved D. Germline V gene sequence: CDR1 SGHNT, CDR2 YENEEA. The CDR3 length is 14 residues. Trimming left V 1 base short and J 9 bases short, with 12 bases between. CDR3 nucleotide sequence: TGTGCCAGCAGCTTAGTCGGGGAACGGAAAAAACTGTTTTTT. Translation: CASSLVGERKKLFF.

The V and J genes are TRBV5-1 and TRBJ2-7; TRBD1 is a possible D gene (6 bases). V lost 3 bases and J lost 4, with 11 bases in between. Germline V lookup: CDR1 SGHRS, CDR2 YFSETQ. The CDR3 spans 13 residues. CDR3 bases: TGCGCCAGCAGCTCTCCTGACAGGTACGAGCAGTACTTC. This gives the protein CASSSPDRYEQYF. Using reference TRBV5-1 and TRBJ2-7 for the parts outside the CDR3, the full variable domain is KAGVTQTPRYLIKTRGQQVTLSCSPISGHRSVSWYQQTPGQGLQFLFEYFSETQRNKGNFPGRFSGRQFSNSRSEMNVSTLELGDSALYLCASSSPDRYEQYFGPGTRLTVT.

The CDR3 is CASSIVRTGFNYGYTF. Written as DNA, the CDR3 is TGTGCCAGTAGTATTGTACGGACAGGTTTTAACTATGGCTACACCTTC. The chain is built from TRBV19 and TRBJ1-2; 7 bases fit TRBD1. The CDR3 has 16 residues. Germline V gene data show CDR1 as LNHDA and CDR2 as SQIVND (reference sequence). After removal of 3 bases from V and 1 base from J, the junction contained 8 bases not matched to a gene.

This sequence joins TRBV25-1 and TRBJ2-1; 9 nucleotides agree with TRBD2. The CDR3 has 14 amino acids. The V gene's germline CDR1 is MGHDK and CDR2 SYGVNS. J lost 7 bases, V lost 6 bases, and 7 bases had no gene match. DNA for the CDR3: TGTGCCAGCAGCCCCATAGCGGGAGTAAATGAGCAGTTCTTC. As protein: CASSPIAGVNEQFF.

The chain couples TRBV5-1 to TRBJ1-6, with 10 nucleotides matching TRBD1. The CDR3 spans 14 residues. V lost 4 bases and J lost 6; bases outside the gene matches: 1. Per germline, CDR1 SGHRS and CDR2 YFSETQ. CDR3 nucleotides: TGCGCCAGCAGCCGGACAGGGGGTAATTCACCCCTCCACTTT. Amino acid sequence: CASSRTGGNSPLHF.

This sequence joins TRBV30 and TRBJ1-3; TRBD1 matches 10 bases. CDR1 and CDR2 (germline): GTSNPN, SVGIG (reference sequence). V lost 6 bases, J lost 4 bases, and 6 bases stayed unmatched. This CDR3 comprises 14 residues. The CDR3: CACRDRGWGNTIYF. For the CDR3, the DNA is TGTGCCTGCCGGGACAGGGGTTGGGGAAACACCATATATTTT.

The chain links TRBV11-2 to TRBJ1-2; tentative D call: TRBD1 (6 bases). The CDR3 extends over 15 amino acids. Trimming took 0 bases from V and 5 from J, leaving 13 bases between them. Germline assignment: CDR1 SGHAT and CDR2 FQNNGV. CDR3 amino acids: CASSLDRNRVYGYTF. CDR3 nucleotide sequence: TGTGCCAGCAGCTTAGATCGAAACAGGGTATATGGCTACACCTTC. The entire variable domain, with the rest obtained from reference TRBV11-2 and TRBJ1-2, is as follows: EAGVAQSPRYKIIEKRQSVAFWCNPISGHATLYWYQQILGQGPKLLIQFQNNGVVDDSQLPKDRFSAERLKGVDSTLKIQPAKLEDSAVYLCASSLDRNRVYGYTFGSGTRLTVV.

The CDR3 here is CASSSTGGNTEAFF. The DNA for the CDR3 is TGTGCCAGCAGCTCTACTGGGGGGAACACTGAAGCTTTCTTT. This chain links TRBV5-6 with TRBJ1-1; tentative D call: TRBD1 (5 bases). CDR1 and CDR2 (germline): SGHDT, YYEEEE. V gave up 3 bases and J gave up 1 base, with 10 bases separating them. This CDR3 comprises 14 residues.

The chain couples TRBV7-9 to TRBJ2-7; possible D gene TRBD1, 6 bases. From germline, CDR1 is SEHNR and CDR2 FQNEAQ (reference sequence). The V end lost 5 bases, the J end lost 4 bases, and 18 bases lay between the germline ends. The CDR3 runs 15 residues. The CDR3 DNA reads as TGTGCCAGCAGCCCACCCAGGACAGCCCTGTACGAGCAGTACTTC. It encodes CASSPPRTALYEQYF.

In this sample, this clone turned up once. This chain links TRBV2 with TRBJ1-2; D not certain. The V and J ends lost 2 bases and 5 bases respectively, with 9 bases between them. The CDR3 runs 13 residues. CDR1 is SNHLY, CDR2 FYNNEI, per germline. The DNA for the CDR3 is TGTGCCAGCAGTGAATTTGCCCTATATGGCTACACCTTC. This translates into CASSEFALYGYTF.

This chain uses TRBV5-4 with TRBJ1-1, with TRBD1 as a possible D gene (6 bases). This CDR3 spans 13 amino acids. Germline-derived CDR1 and CDR2 are SGHNT and YYREEE (reference sequence). The V end lost 4 bases, the J end lost 6 bases, and 13 bases lay between the germline ends. This CDR3 reads CASSSGTRAEAFF. For the CDR3, the DNA is TGTGCCAGCAGCAGTGGGACACGGGCTGAAGCTTTCTTT.

Written as DNA, the CDR3 is TGTGCCAGCAGCTTAGGTTCAGGCGGGGACACCATATATTTT. This encodes CASSLGSGGDTIYF. The rearrangement links TRBV7-9 to TRBJ1-3; no clear D gene. This CDR3 is 14 amino acids long. The germline V gene has CDR1 SEHNR and CDR2 FQNEAQ (reference sequence). V lost 1 base, J lost 8 bases, and 12 bases lay in between.

The CDR3 protein is CSVDGTSGREETQYF. The CDR3 DNA reads TGCAGCGTTGATGGGACTAGCGGGAGGGAAGAGACCCAGTACTTC. This chain links TRBV29-1 with TRBJ2-5; 16 nucleotides match TRBD2. V trimming: 3 bases; J trimming: 3 bases; junction bases outside the gene matches: 1. This CDR3 comprises 15 residues. Germline CDR1 is SQVTM and CDR2 is ANQGSEA. The full variable domain, completed using reference TRBV29-1 and TRBJ2-5, is SAVISQKPSRDICQRGTSLTIQCQVDSQVTMMFWYRQQPGQSLTLIATANQGSEATYESGFVIDKFPISRPNLTFSTLTVSNMSPEDSSIYLCSVDGTSGREETQYFGPGTRLLVL.

The chain employs TRBV6-2 or TRBV6-3 and TRBJ2-5, with TRBD2 matching 10 bases. V shed 4 bases and J 2 bases; nucleotides not matched to a gene: 4. CDR1 MNHEY and CDR2 SVGEGT come from the germline V gene. The CDR3 has 15 residues. The CDR3 DNA sequence: TGTGCCAGCAGTTTCAGGACTAGCGGTCAAGAGACCCAGTACTTC. The encoded protein is CASSFRTSGQETQYF.

This clone was recorded once. CDR3 DNA: TGTGCCAGCAGCCAAGCCGTGGGGCAGGTATACGAGCAGTACTTC. Residues: CASSQAVGQVYEQYF. V gene TRBV14 combines with J gene TRBJ2-7, with D perhaps matching TRBD1 (5 bases). Germline CDR1 is SGHDN and CDR2 is FVKESK. CDR3 length: 15 amino acids. V lost 1 base to trimming and J lost 4 bases, with 14 bases between them.

The chain carries TRBV21-1 and TRBJ2-2; the DNA was not used to check the table's D call, TRBD2. TRBV21-1 is a recognized pseudogene. The CDR3 has 16 residues. The CDR3 bases are TGTGCCAGCAGCGAAGGGACAGCGGGAGGGTCCGGGGAGCTGTTTTTT. This translates into CASSEGTAGGSGELFF.

This chain uses TRBV9 with TRBJ2-5; 7 positions match TRBD1. The CDR3 covers 15 residues. Germline CDR1 SGDLS, CDR2 YYNGEE. The J segment lost 5 bases and the V segment lost 0 bases, leaving 7 bases of the junction unmatched. Here the CDR3 DNA reads TGTGCCAGCAGCGTAGAGGGACAGTGGGAGGAGACCCAGTACTTC. Translation gives CASSVEGQWEETQYF.

The rearrangement links TRBV10-2 to TRBJ2-3; possible D gene TRBD2, 5 bases. This CDR3 is built from 11 residues. V gave up 2 bases and J gave up 10 bases, with 7 bases separating them. Per germline, CDR1 WSHSY and CDR2 SAAADI. The CDR3 nucleotides read TGCGCCAGCAGTGAGCGAGGGCCGCAGTATTTT. Residues: CASSERGPQYF.

This rearrangement joins TRBV2 to TRBJ2-2; 11 bases match TRBD1. V was clipped by 9 bases and J by 4 bases; unmatched bases: 19. This CDR3 has 19 residues. Germline V gene data show CDR1 as SNHLY and CDR2 as FYNNEI. CDR3 nucleotide sequence: TGTGCCAGTACACCGGGACAGGGGGTTAAGCGGGGCAGCACCGGGGAGCTGTTTTTT. Translation gives CASTPGQGVKRGSTGELFF.

This clone was seen once. CDR3 protein: CASSFSYTGELFF. The CDR3 region has the DNA TGTGCCAGCAGCTTTTCCTACACCGGGGAGCTGTTTTTT. The chain recombines TRBV5-6 with TRBJ2-2; D uncertain. Trimming removed 2 bases from V and 3 bases from J, with 5 bases in between. CDR1 is SGHDT, CDR2 YYEEEE, per germline. This CDR3 comprises 13 residues.

V gene TRBV9 combines with J gene TRBJ2-6, with unresolved D. The V and J ends lost 4 bases and 2 bases respectively, with 13 bases between them. Germline assignment: CDR1 SGDLS and CDR2 YYNGEE. The CDR3 sequence is 16 residues long. The CDR3 sequence is CASSFTTMAGANVLTF. The CDR3, as DNA: TGTGCCAGCAGCTTCACCACGATGGCTGGGGCCAACGTCCTGACTTTC.

The gene calls are TRBV7-2 and TRBJ1-6; the D gene is possibly TRBD1 (5 bases). The length of the CDR3 is 15 residues. The V gene lost 5 bases and the J gene lost 5 bases, with 13 bases spanning the gap. CDR1 and CDR2 (germline): SGHTA, FQGNSA. The CDR3 sequence is CASSPWDRDNSPLHF. Written as DNA, the CDR3 is TGTGCCAGCAGCCCCTGGGACCGAGATAATTCACCCCTCCACTTT.

V is TRBV12-5 and J is TRBJ1-2, with 11 bases matching TRBD1. V shed 5 bases and J 8 bases; nucleotides not matched to a gene: 13. Germline values: CDR1 LGHNT, CDR2 FRNRAP. The length of the CDR3 is 16 residues. The CDR3 is CASGPGSGQGVRGYTF. The CDR3 DNA is TGTGCTAGTGGTCCCGGATCGGGACAGGGGGTTCGAGGCTACACCTTC.

The V gene is TRBV7-2, the J gene TRBJ2-5, with TRBD2 matching 9 bases. Unmatched junction bases numbered 12, after V lost 2 bases and J lost 5 bases. CDR3 length: 17 residues. Germline CDR1 reads SGHTA; CDR2 reads FQGNSA. The CDR3 sequence: CASSLSGSGRRGETQYF. The CDR3 DNA reads as TGTGCCAGCAGCTTATCGGGCAGCGGGAGGCGGGGGGAGACCCAGTACTTC.

Here the CDR3 reads CASRRDRGETGELFF. The CDR3 DNA sequence: TGTGCCAGCAGACGGGACAGGGGCGAAACCGGGGAGCTGTTTTTT. V gene TRBV6-5 combines with J gene TRBJ2-2; 10 bases align to TRBD1. The CDR3 runs 15 residues. Germline V gene lookup returns CDR1 MNHEY and CDR2 SVGAGI. Losses at the gene ends were 6 bases for V and 5 bases for J; bases not matched to a gene: 6.